This TCR beta chain was documented in a study of T cells after yellow fever vaccination. Trimming pared 0 bases from V and 4 bases from J, leaving 9 bases between. CDR1 and CDR2 (germline): MNHEY, SVGEGT. There are 14 residues in the CDR3. They built TCR cDNA with 5'RACE template switching, a step that put in a universal primer site and UMIs. In TCRdb, the 5' RACE reads were re-called with MiXCR into one record per CDR3 protein. This table has approximately 300,000 distinct CDR3 sequences, around 11% appearing once. This rearrangement joins TRBV6-2 or TRBV6-3 to TRBJ2-5, with D perhaps TRBD2 (5 bases). The material sequenced was CD4+ T cells sorted from PBMCs, taken 45 days after the yellow fever booster vaccination. The clonotype comes from a man aged 18 to 35 who received the YFV17D yellow fever vaccine. CDR3 nucleotides: TGTGCCAGCAGTTACTCGGCTAGCCGAGAGACCCAGTACTTC. Residues: CASSYSASRETQYF.